These T cell receptor beta chains were read from a single sample in a study of T cell responses to AZD1222 COVID-19 vaccine. Produced via immunoSEQ multiplex PCR; TCRdb's table is partial and in-frame only. This sample carries fewer than 70,000 clones, about 91% of them seen once, and the ten largest clones take roughly 6.1%. The source material was peripheral blood, sampled 28 days after the second AZD1222 dose. The receptor source for this set is an adult who received the AZD1222 COVID-19 vaccine. The CDR3 runs from the conserved cysteine through the conserved F or W. The D gene is left open where the match is weak. Clone size, where shown, is once, few, many, or a class for clones that have expanded.

clone size: .
D gene: .
J gene: TRBJ1-4
V gene: TRBV18
CDR3 protein: CASSPAGRGDEKLFF
CDR3 DNA: TGTGCCAGCTCACCCGCAGGCAGGGGAGATGAAAAACTGTTTTTT

clone size: .
D gene: .
J gene: TRBJ2-4
V gene: TRBV28
CDR3 protein: CASSFPSSRGIQYF
CDR3 DNA: TGTGCCAGCAGTTTCCCCTCGTCCCGGGGCATTCAGTACTTC

clone size: .
D gene: .
J gene: TRBJ1-1
V gene: TRBV12-3/TRBV12-4
CDR3 protein: CASSQRANTEAFF
CDR3 DNA: TGTGCCAGCAGCCAAAGGGCGAACACTGAAGCTTTCTTT

clone size: .
D gene: TRBD1
J gene: TRBJ2-2
V gene: TRBV2
CDR3 protein: CASSELRGPGELFF
CDR3 DNA: TGTGCCAGCAGTGAATTAAGGGGGCCCGGGGAGCTGTTTTTT

clone size: .
D gene: TRBD1
J gene: TRBJ2-7
V gene: TRBV7-9
CDR3 protein: CASSIRQDRYEQYF
CDR3 DNA: TGTGCCAGCAGCATTCGACAGGACAGGTACGAGCAGTACTTC

clone size: .
D gene: TRBD1
J gene: TRBJ2-6
V gene: TRBV3-1/TRBV3-2
CDR3 protein: CASSRQGSGANVLTF
CDR3 DNA: TGTGCCAGCAGCCGACAGGGCTCGGGGGCCAACGTCCTGACTTTC

clone size: .
D gene: .
J gene: TRBJ2-2
V gene: TRBV10-3
CDR3 protein: CATLGQGGELFF
CDR3 DNA: TGTGCCACCCTTGGCCAGGGCGGGGAGCTGTTTTTT

clone size: .
D gene: .
J gene: TRBJ2-3
V gene: TRBV9
CDR3 protein: CASSAGPPWLDTQYF
CDR3 DNA: TGTGCCAGCAGCGCCGGACCCCCTTGGCTGGATACGCAGTATTTT

clone size: .
D gene: TRBD1
J gene: TRBJ2-7
V gene: TRBV6-6
CDR3 protein: CASSSTGEQYF
CDR3 DNA: TGTGCCAGCAGTTCGACAGGGGAGCAGTACTTC

clone size: .
D gene: .
J gene: TRBJ1-2
V gene: TRBV10-1
CDR3 protein: CASSGSNNYGYTF
CDR3 DNA: TGCGCCAGCAGTGGCTCAAACAACTATGGCTACACCTTC

clone size: .
D gene: TRBD1
J gene: TRBJ1-2
V gene: TRBV2
CDR3 protein: CASRGRYRQGQVNGYTF
CDR3 DNA: TGTGCCAGCAGGGGGAGATACCGACAGGGACAGGTGAATGGCTACACCTTC

clone size: once
D gene: .
J gene: TRBJ1-2
V gene: TRBV19
CDR3 protein: CASKGRATFNYGYTF
CDR3 DNA: TGTGCCAGTAAAGGCAGGGCCACCTTTAACTATGGCTACACCTTC

clone size: .
D gene: .
J gene: TRBJ2-7
V gene: TRBV10-1
CDR3 protein: CASSDSWGSYEQYF
CDR3 DNA: TGCGCCAGCAGTGATTCATGGGGGTCCTACGAGCAGTACTTC

clone size: .
D gene: .
J gene: TRBJ1-2
V gene: TRBV28
CDR3 protein: CASSPPGTAMNYGYTF
CDR3 DNA: TGTGCCAGCAGCCCTCCCGGGACGGCTATGAACTATGGCTACACCTTC

clone size: .
D gene: .
J gene: TRBJ1-5
V gene: TRBV5-1
CDR3 protein: CASSLDGGSNQPQHF
CDR3 DNA: TGCGCCAGCAGCTTGGATGGGGGGAGCAATCAGCCCCAGCATTTT

clone size: .
D gene: .
J gene: TRBJ1-4
V gene: TRBV4-1
CDR3 protein: CASSQDPLYNEKLFF
CDR3 DNA: TGCGCCAGCAGCCAAGATCCGCTGTATAATGAAAAACTGTTTTTT

clone size: .
D gene: .
J gene: TRBJ2-7
V gene: TRBV19
CDR3 protein: CASSIVDSSYEQYF
CDR3 DNA: TGTGCCAGTAGTATAGTGGATAGCTCCTACGAGCAGTACTTC

clone size: once
D gene: .
J gene: TRBJ2-5
V gene: TRBV10-1
CDR3 protein: CASSEGPGAKETQYF
CDR3 DNA: TGCGCCAGCAGTGAAGGGCCAGGGGCGAAAGAGACCCAGTACTTC

clone size: .
D gene: .
J gene: TRBJ1-1
V gene: TRBV19
CDR3 protein: CASTGRRMNTEAFF
CDR3 DNA: TGTGCCAGTACCGGCCGAAGGATGAACACTGAAGCTTTCTTT

clone size: .
D gene: .
J gene: TRBJ1-3
V gene: TRBV4-1
CDR3 protein: CASSQGTDSGNTIYF
CDR3 DNA: TGCGCCAGCAGCCAAGGGACAGACTCTGGAAACACCATATATTTT

clone size: .
D gene: TRBD1
J gene: TRBJ1-2
V gene: TRBV3-1/TRBV3-2
CDR3 protein: CASSPGQGYGYTF
CDR3 DNA: TGTGCCAGCAGCCCGGGACAGGGATATGGCTACACCTTC

clone size: .
D gene: .
J gene: TRBJ1-1
V gene: TRBV3-1/TRBV3-2
CDR3 protein: CASSLADTEAFF
CDR3 DNA: TGTGCCAGCAGCCTAGCGGACACTGAAGCTTTCTTT

clone size: .
D gene: TRBD2
J gene: TRBJ2-5
V gene: TRBV5-6
CDR3 protein: CASTIAGGTETQYF
CDR3 DNA: TGTGCCAGCACCATAGCGGGAGGGACAGAGACCCAGTACTTC

clone size: .
D gene: .
J gene: TRBJ2-2
V gene: TRBV6-6
CDR3 protein: CASSYGGVAGELFF
CDR3 DNA: TGTGCCAGCAGTTACGGCGGTGTGGCCGGGGAGCTGTTTTTT

clone size: .
D gene: .
J gene: TRBJ1-4
V gene: TRBV28
CDR3 protein: CASGQRPTNEKLFF
CDR3 DNA: TGTGCCAGCGGACAGAGACCAACTAATGAAAAACTGTTTTTT

clone size: .
D gene: .
J gene: TRBJ1-1
V gene: TRBV10-3
CDR3 protein: CATGGQRNTEAFF
CDR3 DNA: TGTGCCACAGGCGGACAGAGAAACACTGAAGCTTTCTTT

clone size: .
D gene: TRBD1
J gene: TRBJ1-5
V gene: TRBV7-9
CDR3 protein: CASSLEGQGFFRNQPQHF
CDR3 DNA: TGTGCCAGCAGCTTAGAGGGACAGGGGTTTTTTCGAAATCAGCCCCAGCATTTT

clone size: .
D gene: .
J gene: TRBJ2-3
V gene: TRBV19
CDR3 protein: CASSAWGPSTDTQYF
CDR3 DNA: TGTGCCAGTAGTGCCTGGGGGCCTAGCACAGATACGCAGTATTTT

clone size: .
D gene: .
J gene: TRBJ2-7
V gene: TRBV7-2
CDR3 protein: CASSSPPLYEQYF
CDR3 DNA: TGTGCCAGCAGTAGTCCCCCCCTATACGAGCAGTACTTC

clone size: once
D gene: .
J gene: TRBJ2-7
V gene: TRBV11-2
CDR3 protein: CASSLVAFSYEQYF
CDR3 DNA: TGTGCCAGCAGCTTAGTGGCCTTCTCCTACGAGCAGTACTTC

clone size: .
D gene: .
J gene: TRBJ1-6
V gene: TRBV30
CDR3 protein: CAWSPRNDSPLHF
CDR3 DNA: TGTGCCTGGAGTCCTCGGAACGATTCACCCCTCCACTTT

clone size: .
D gene: .
J gene: TRBJ2-1
V gene: TRBV9
CDR3 protein: CASSVVGRGRVEGSYNEQFF
CDR3 DNA: TGTGCCAGCAGCGTAGTAGGTCGAGGTCGTGTGGAGGGCTCCTACAATGAGCAGTTCTTC

clone size: .
D gene: TRBD2
J gene: TRBJ2-5
V gene: TRBV9
CDR3 protein: CASSVGPSGMGTQYF
CDR3 DNA: TGTGCCAGCAGCGTAGGCCCTAGCGGGATGGGGACCCAGTACTTC

clone size: few
D gene: .
J gene: TRBJ2-1
V gene: TRBV6-2/TRBV6-3
CDR3 protein: CASSYSPNEQFF
CDR3 DNA: TGTGCCAGCAGTTACTCGCCCAATGAGCAGTTCTTC

clone size: .
D gene: .
J gene: TRBJ1-1
V gene: TRBV11-1
CDR3 protein: CASSLVGDEAFF
CDR3 DNA: TGTGCCAGCAGCTTAGTCGGGGATGAAGCTTTCTTT

clone size: .
D gene: .
J gene: TRBJ1-5
V gene: TRBV27
CDR3 protein: CASSLAGAAQPQHF
CDR3 DNA: TGTGCCAGCAGCCTGGCGGGGGCTGCGCAGCCCCAGCATTTT

clone size: once
D gene: TRBD2
J gene: TRBJ2-1
V gene: TRBV7-2
CDR3 protein: CASSLYGLASRNEQFF
CDR3 DNA: TGTGCCAGCAGCCTGTACGGACTAGCGAGCCGCAATGAGCAGTTCTTC

clone size: .
D gene: .
J gene: TRBJ1-6
V gene: TRBV5-1
CDR3 protein: CASSLGTPGNSPLHF
CDR3 DNA: TGCGCCAGCAGCTTGGGGACGCCAGGTAATTCACCCCTCCACTTT

clone size: .
D gene: .
J gene: TRBJ2-1
V gene: TRBV6-2/TRBV6-3
CDR3 protein: CASSYGGGHLDNEQFF
CDR3 DNA: TGTGCCAGCAGTTACGGTGGGGGCCACCTAGACAATGAGCAGTTCTTC

clone size: .
D gene: .
J gene: TRBJ2-3
V gene: TRBV7-9
CDR3 protein: CASSHRASTDTQYF
CDR3 DNA: TGTGCCAGCAGCCACAGGGCTAGCACAGATACGCAGTATTTT

clone size: .
D gene: TRBD1
J gene: TRBJ1-6
V gene: TRBV19
CDR3 protein: CASKEGADNSPLHF
CDR3 DNA: TGTGCCAGTAAGGAGGGGGCGGATAATTCACCCCTCCACTTT

clone size: .
D gene: TRBD1
J gene: TRBJ1-2
V gene: TRBV7-6
CDR3 protein: CASSSLTPGQGSYTF
CDR3 DNA: TGTGCCAGCAGCTCCCTTACACCGGGACAGGGATCTTACACCTTC

clone size: .
D gene: .
J gene: TRBJ2-2
V gene: TRBV12-3/TRBV12-4
CDR3 protein: CASSLVTPGELFF
CDR3 DNA: TGTGCCAGCAGTTTAGTGACTCCCGGGGAGCTGTTTTTT

clone size: .
D gene: .
J gene: TRBJ1-2
V gene: TRBV5-1
CDR3 protein: CASSLGQNRYGYTF
CDR3 DNA: TGCGCCAGCAGCTTGGGGCAGAACAGATATGGCTACACCTTC

clone size: .
D gene: TRBD1
J gene: TRBJ2-3
V gene: TRBV10-3
CDR3 protein: CAISGTDRGEDTQYF
CDR3 DNA: TGTGCCATCAGTGGGACGGACAGGGGGGAAGATACGCAGTATTTT

clone size: .
D gene: TRBD1
J gene: TRBJ1-2
V gene: TRBV6-1
CDR3 protein: CASSEAPQTGGYGYTF
CDR3 DNA: TGTGCCAGCAGTGAAGCTCCCCAGACAGGGGGTTATGGCTACACCTTC

clone size: .
D gene: .
J gene: TRBJ2-5
V gene: TRBV29-1
CDR3 protein: CSVRGNAETQYF
CDR3 DNA: TGCAGCGTTAGGGGGAACGCGGAGACCCAGTACTTC

clone size: .
D gene: .
J gene: TRBJ2-5
V gene: TRBV12-3/TRBV12-4
CDR3 protein: CASSLRETQYF
CDR3 DNA: TGTGCCAGCAGTTTAAGGGAGACCCAGTACTTC

clone size: .
D gene: .
J gene: TRBJ2-3
V gene: TRBV10-3
CDR3 protein: CAISAAGSPDTQYF
CDR3 DNA: TGTGCCATCAGTGCGGCAGGGTCCCCAGATACGCAGTATTTT

clone size: .
D gene: TRBD1
J gene: TRBJ1-5
V gene: TRBV18
CDR3 protein: CASSPGTGGNQPQHF
CDR3 DNA: TGTGCCAGCTCTCCCGGGACAGGGGGCAATCAGCCCCAGCATTTT

clone size: .
D gene: TRBD1
J gene: TRBJ1-6
V gene: TRBV7-3
CDR3 protein: CASSTNGQGGSPLHF
CDR3 DNA: TGTGCCAGCAGCACGAACGGACAGGGCGGATCACCCCTCCACTTT

clone size: .
D gene: .
J gene: TRBJ1-4
V gene: TRBV14
CDR3 protein: CASSQESWGATNEKLFF
CDR3 DNA: TGTGCCAGCAGCCAAGAGTCTTGGGGTGCAACTAATGAAAAACTGTTTTTT

clone size: .
D gene: .
J gene: TRBJ2-7
V gene: TRBV30
CDR3 protein: CAWSPGGTYEQYF
CDR3 DNA: TGTGCCTGGAGCCCTGGTGGTACCTACGAGCAGTACTTC

clone size: .
D gene: .
J gene: TRBJ2-7
V gene: TRBV27
CDR3 protein: CASSIPGVEQYF
CDR3 DNA: TGTGCCAGCAGCATCCCAGGGGTCGAGCAGTACTTC

clone size: .
D gene: .
J gene: TRBJ2-7
V gene: TRBV19
CDR3 protein: CASSIVRGEQYF
CDR3 DNA: TGTGCCAGTAGTATCGTTCGGGGCGAGCAGTACTTC